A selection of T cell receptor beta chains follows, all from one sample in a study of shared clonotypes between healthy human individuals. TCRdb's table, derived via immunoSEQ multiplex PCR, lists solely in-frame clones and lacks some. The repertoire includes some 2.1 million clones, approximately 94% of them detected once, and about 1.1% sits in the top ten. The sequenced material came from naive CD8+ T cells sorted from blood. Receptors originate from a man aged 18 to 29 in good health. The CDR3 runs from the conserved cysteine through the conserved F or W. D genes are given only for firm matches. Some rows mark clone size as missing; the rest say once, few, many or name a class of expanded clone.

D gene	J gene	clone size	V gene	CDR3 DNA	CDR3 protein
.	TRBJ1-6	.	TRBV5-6	TGTGCCAGCAGCTTGGGATCTTCACCCCTCCACTTT	CASSLGSSPLHF
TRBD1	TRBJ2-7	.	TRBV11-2	TGTGCCAGCAGCTTCTTACAGGGGGCAGGGGAGCAGTACTTC	CASSFLQGAGEQYF
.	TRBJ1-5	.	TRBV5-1	TGCGCCAGCAGCTTAGATGGTCAGCCCCAGCATTTT	CASSLDGQPQHF
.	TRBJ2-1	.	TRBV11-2	TGTGCCAGCAGCTTAGGTGGGGGCGACTACAATGAGCAGTTCTTC	CASSLGGGDYNEQFF
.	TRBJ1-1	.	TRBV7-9	TGTGCCAGCAGCCCCGGGACGAACACTGAAGCTTTCTTT	CASSPGTNTEAFF
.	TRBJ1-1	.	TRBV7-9	TGTGCCAGCAGCACATCCGAGAACACTGAAGCTTTCTTT	CASSTSENTEAFF
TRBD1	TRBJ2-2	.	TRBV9	TGTGCCAGCAGCGTAGCTCGGGACAGGCCGAACACCGGGGAGCTGTTTTTT	CASSVARDRPNTGELFF
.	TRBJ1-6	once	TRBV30	TGTGCCTGGAGTGCTGGGACAACCAGAGGTTCACCCCTCCACTTT	CAWSAGTTRGSPLHF
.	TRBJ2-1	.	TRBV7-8	TGTGCCAGCAGCTACTCTGCTGAGCAGTTCTTC	CASSYSAEQFF
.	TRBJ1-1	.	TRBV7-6	TGTGCCAGCAGCTTAGAACTCGCTGCGTACGCTGAAGCTTTCTTT	CASSLELAAYAEAFF
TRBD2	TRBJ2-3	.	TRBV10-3	TGTGCCACCTCCACGTTAGCGGGGGCTTCAAGCACAGATACGCAGTATTTT	CATSTLAGASSTDTQYF
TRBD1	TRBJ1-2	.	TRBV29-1	TGCAGCGTTGATTCCACCTTGATGGGACAGGGGGGAGGCTACACCTTC	CSVDSTLMGQGGGYTF
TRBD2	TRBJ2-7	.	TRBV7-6	TGTGCCAGCAGCTTAGAGATAGCGGGGAGCTCCTACGAGCAGTACTTC	CASSLEIAGSSYEQYF
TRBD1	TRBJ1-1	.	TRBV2	TGTGCCAGCAGTGAGGTTCGACAGGGAAAAACTGAAGCTTTCTTT	CASSEVRQGKTEAFF
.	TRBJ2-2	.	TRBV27	TGTGCCAGCAGTGTTGGGCTCACCGGGGAGCTGTTTTTT	CASSVGLTGELFF
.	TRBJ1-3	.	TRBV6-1	TGTGCCAGCAACCCGGGCAGGTTGCCTGGAAACACCATATATTTT	CASNPGRLPGNTIYF
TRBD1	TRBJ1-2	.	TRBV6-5	TGTGCCAGCAGTCAACAGGGGTACTATGGCTACACCTTC	CASSQQGYYGYTF
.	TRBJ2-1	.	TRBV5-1	TGCGCCAGCAGCTTGCGGGCAGGGTTATATGGTGGAGGAAGTGAGCAGTTCTTC	CASSLRAGLYGGGSEQFF
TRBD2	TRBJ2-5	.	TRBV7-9	TGTGCCAGCAGCTGGGGAGGGCCCCCGCTTCCAGAGACCCAGTACTTC	CASSWGGPPLPETQYF
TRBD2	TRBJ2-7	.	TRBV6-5	TGTGCCAGCTCGGGGGGGAGCTACGAGCAGTACTTC	CASSGGSYEQYF
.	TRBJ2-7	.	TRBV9	TGTGCCAGCAGCGTAGAGGAAGGGGGCTCCTACGAGCAGTACTTC	CASSVEEGGSYEQYF
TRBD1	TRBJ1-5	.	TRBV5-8	TGTGCCAGCAGCCAGGGACAGACGGCCAATCAGCCCCAGCATTTT	CASSQGQTANQPQHF
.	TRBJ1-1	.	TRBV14	TGTGCCAGCAGACTTGGGGGGCTGGCTGAAGCTTTCTTT	CASRLGGLAEAFF
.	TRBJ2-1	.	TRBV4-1	TGCGCCAGCAGCGCAGCAGGGGCTAAATACAATGAGCAGTTCTTC	CASSAAGAKYNEQFF
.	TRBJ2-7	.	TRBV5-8	TGTGCCAGCAGCTCGATCGGGGGCACGAGGGCGTCCTACGAGCAGTACTTC	CASSSIGGTRASYEQYF
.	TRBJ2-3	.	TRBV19	TGTGCCACCACGGCGCCTATACGGAATACGCAGTATTTT	CATTAPIRNTQYF
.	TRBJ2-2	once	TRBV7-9	TGTGCCAGCAGCTCGACCGAAGTGTACACCGGGGAGCTGTTTTTT	CASSSTEVYTGELFF
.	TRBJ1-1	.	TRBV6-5	TGTGCCAGCAGTTACTATCAGGGCCACACTGAAGCTTTCTTT	CASSYYQGHTEAFF
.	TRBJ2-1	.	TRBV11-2	TGTGCCAGCAGCTTAACCCCCACTATTATTTCAGGGGGGCTTGAGCAGTTCTTC	CASSLTPTIISGGLEQFF
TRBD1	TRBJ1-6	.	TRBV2	TGTGCCAGCAGTGAACCCGACAGGGGGCCCTATAATTCACCCCTCCACTTT	CASSEPDRGPYNSPLHF
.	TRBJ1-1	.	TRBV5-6	TGTGCCAGCAGCTTGGGACGAAACACTGAAGCTTTCTTT	CASSLGRNTEAFF
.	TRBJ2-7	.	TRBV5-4	TGTGCCTCAAGCATCTCCTACGAGCAGTACTTC	CASSISYEQYF
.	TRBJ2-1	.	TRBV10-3	TGTGCCATCGGTTGGGGCAATGAGCAGTTCTTC	CAIGWGNEQFF
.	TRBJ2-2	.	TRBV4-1	TGCGCCAGCAGCCAAGATCAGGAGGGGTGGACCGGGGAGCTGTTTTTT	CASSQDQEGWTGELFF
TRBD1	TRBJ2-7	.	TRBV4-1	TGCGCCAGCAGCCAGGGTTTCGGACAGGGGGGACACGAGCAGTACTTC	CASSQGFGQGGHEQYF
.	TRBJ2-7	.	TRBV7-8	TGTGCCAGCAGCTTAGCCATCTCCTACGAGCAGTACTTC	CASSLAISYEQYF
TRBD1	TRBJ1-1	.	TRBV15	TGTGCCACCAGCAGAGGGGTTGGGACAGATGGCACTGAAGCTTTCTTT	CATSRGVGTDGTEAFF
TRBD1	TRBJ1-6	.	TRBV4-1	TGCGCCAGCAGCCAATTTGGACAGGGGAATTCACCCCTCCACTTT	CASSQFGQGNSPLHF
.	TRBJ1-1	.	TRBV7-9	TGTGCCAGCAGCTTAGGCGACAGGAACCAAGCTTTCTTT	CASSLGDRNQAFF
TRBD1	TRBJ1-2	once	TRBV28	TGTGCCAGCAGCCAGTGGACAGGGGATGGCTACACCTTC	CASSQWTGDGYTF
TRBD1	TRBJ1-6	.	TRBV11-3	TGTGCCAGCAGCTTAGGACAGGGGAATTCACCCCTCCACTTT	CASSLGQGNSPLHF
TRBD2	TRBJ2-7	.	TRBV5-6	TGTGCCAGCAGCTCCCAGACTAGCGGGGGCTCCTACGAGCAGTACTTC	CASSSQTSGGSYEQYF